The present entry profiles one T cell receptor beta chain with its context. Its antigen remains unidentified. At one end, the junction sequence differs from germline, possibly due to a read error. The data stem from a study of T-cell reconstitution after alpha-beta-depleted transplantation in children. The CDR3 has 15 residues. The germline V gene has CDR1 SGHRS and CDR2 YFSETQ. Findings and limits, study-wide: Two months or so post-transplant, alpha-beta T cells reportedly derived from several hundred expanded graft clones. At the one-year point after transplant, T-cell counts and TCRbeta diversity were found to come mostly from T cells that had been newly produced.

TCRbeta library preparation incorporated unique molecular identifiers. TCRdb ran MiXCR on the PCR reads and lists one entry per CDR3 protein. Among roughly 300,000 distinct CDR3 sequences, around a tenth were seen once, and the ten largest hold around 20%. Sample: peripheral blood, taken 180 days after TCRalphabeta/CD19-depleted stem cell transplant. The chain combines TRBV5-1 with TRBJ2-1; 9 bases align to TRBD1. The clonotype comes from a male patient aged 2 to 9 who had a stem cell transplant for chronic granulomatous disease, so the T cells may come from the graft donor. The CDR3 reads CANSAPQGARNEQFF. CDR3 DNA: TGCGCCAACAGCGCGCCACAGGGGGCGCGGAATGAGCAGTTCTTC.